What follows describes a single T cell receptor (beta chain). It has no known antigen specificity. Nothing much larger sits one base from this clone, and base qualities are not available. This entry belongs to a study of blood T cells in healthy people across ages (dated by TCRdb to about 2015). General notes on the study: Template switching captured roughly one uniquely barcoded TCR beta cDNA molecule per two T cells in model experiments. Donors of different ages were randomly distributed across sequencing lanes to avoid experimental bias. For two donors (one aged 18 to 30 and one aged 80 or older), the study analyzed two additional independent replicas of 1 million unique cDNA reads from the same blood draw. Four age groups were formed from the donors: young (average approximately 17 years), middle-aged (roughly 38), aged (62) and long-lived (82). Using deep sequencing normalized with unique cDNA molecular identifiers, the study measured how TCR beta repertoire diversity changes with age.

The roughly 39 donors, aged roughly 6 to 100 years, were systemically healthy Caucasian individuals from Russia. Each donor gave about 9.2 milliliters of peripheral blood, drawn into EDTA-treated Vacutainer tubes. Ficoll-Paque density-gradient centrifugation was used to isolate PBMCs, with at least 7 million obtained per sample. Trizol reagent was used to extract total RNA from PBMCs, with at least 5 micrograms per sample. For every donor, an aliquot of PBMCs went through flow cytometry to measure the percentages of naive CD45RAhigh/CD27high T cells. Findings and caveats that apply to the study as a whole: As age increased, observed TCR beta diversity per million T cells dropped in a roughly linear way, and a significant reduction was already evident by age 40. Estimates of total diversity from one million sequenced T cells were regarded as lower bounds and underestimates. A strong correlation was found between observed TCR beta diversity and the percentage of naive T cells measured by flow cytometry. The CMV infection status of donors was not known, potentially confounding age-related changes in expanded clonotypes. Compared with the aged group, the long-lived group had more naive CD4+ T cells, fewer expanded clones and increased TCR diversity, a pattern suggesting age selection. Bulk unsorted PBMC profiling prevented conclusive comparison of naive and antigen-experienced compartments.

Library generation was performed with 5' RACE. Sequencing took place on an Illumina HiSeq 2500. A second PCR of about 6 to 11 cycles was performed with a sample-barcoded 5' primer and a J-beta primer mix. A unique molecular identifier was introduced onto each TCR beta cDNA molecule by a template-switch 5' adaptor carrying 12 random nucleotides. Each sample yielded at least 3 million CDR3-containing paired-end reads. First-strand cDNA synthesis was performed from all RNA using the Mint cDNA synthesis kit, with priming by a TRBC-specific oligonucleotide. Following uracil-DNA glycosylase treatment, all cDNA underwent a first 18-cycle PCR with the universal primers M1SS and BC2_uni_R. Turning to the authors' computational methods: Normalization of each sample was performed by random selection of 1 million high-quality reads, each carrying a distinct molecular identifier. Reads sharing molecular identifiers were discarded rather than binned into consensus sequences. MiTCR, set to a Q25 quality threshold and the strictest error-elimination algorithm, was used for CDR3 identification, clonotype clustering and error correction. A nonparametric unseen species model using Euler transformation provided a lower-bound estimate of total TCR beta diversity. TCRdb applied fastp at Q25 and MiXCR to the public reads, then kept only in-frame beta chains. Identical CDR3 protein sequences are pooled into one entry, listed with their most common genes and DNA. In this record, the V and J calls reflect TCRdb's handling and not the investigators' own analysis. Recorded for this sample are roughly 930,000 distinct CDR3 sequences; roughly 43% of them occurred a single time. The ten largest clones capture over 10% of the sample.

Sequenced material: blood. This TCR derives from a man aged 30-40 years in good health.

The DNA sequence follows: TGTGCCAGCAGCCTCCCCCGGGGGGGCCTTCCAGATACGCAGTATTTT. This encodes CASSLPRGGLPDTQYF. The receptor chain draws on TRBV7-9 and TRBJ2-3; a stretch of 8 junction bases matches TRBD2. The germline V gene (reference sequence) sets CDR1 to SEHNR and CDR2 to FQNEAQ. Taken from cysteine to phenylalanine, the CDR3 has 16 residues. CDR3 DNA only is kept here, 48 bases in frame from base 1. Germline trimming: 5 bases from V, 4 bases from J; junction bases outside gene matches: 11.